This T cell receptor beta chain stems from a study of T cell changes during pregnancy in multiple sclerosis. V dropped 6 bases and J dropped 5 bases, with 11 bases sitting between them. The CDR3 is made up of 13 amino acids. From germline, CDR1 is ENHRY and CDR2 SYGVKD. This clone was seen a single time. Assay: immunoSEQ multiplex PCR; the TCRdb copy retains only in-frame clones and omits some. The sample holds about 77,000 clones, around 91% seen once. Sequenced here: peripheral blood, sampled before pregnancy. The sequence derives from a female donor with multiple sclerosis, enrolled in a pregnancy study. V usage is TRBV10-3 and J usage is TRBJ1-5; D is possibly TRBD1 (6 bases). The CDR3 protein is CAIRHREDQPQHF. In DNA, the CDR3 is TGTGCCATCAGGCACAGGGAAGATCAGCCCCAGCATTTT.